These 23 T cell receptor beta chains came from one sample sequenced in a study of T cells in Graves' hyperthyroidism and ophthalmopathy. The CDR3 regions of TCR beta were amplified from RNA transcripts. HTBI primers drove first-round RT-PCR of the TCR CDR3. Via MiXCR, TCRdb re-called the multiplex PCR reads, giving one row per CDR3 protein. This table holds approximately 400,000 distinct CDR3 sequences, roughly 13% found once. Sequences were obtained from blood. Receptors originate from a man aged 25 to 40 with Graves' hyperthyroidism that later progressed to Graves' ophthalmopathy.

This CDR3 is CASSPGGAGELFF. DNA of the CDR3: TGTGCCAGCAGCCCCGGGGGGGCCGGGGAGCTGTTTTTT. The V and J genes are TRBV11-2 and TRBJ2-2; TRBD2 aligns across 8 bases. This CDR3 is 13 amino acids long. V was clipped by 5 bases and J by 6 bases; unmatched bases: 2. Per germline, CDR1 SGHAT and CDR2 FQNNGV.

This chain joins TRBV20-1 and TRBJ1-5, with D possibly being TRBD1 (6 bases). V lost 8 bases and J 0 bases, leaving 11 bases between the germline ends. This CDR3 is 13 amino acids long. CDR1 DFQATT and CDR2 SNEGSKA come from the germline V gene (reference sequence). CDR3 loop: CSLQGYSNQPQHF. The CDR3, as DNA: TGCAGTTTACAGGGATATAGCAATCAGCCCCAGCATTTT.

The rearrangement joins TRBV20-1 to TRBJ1-3; D call uncertain. The length of the CDR3 is 13 residues. Germline values: CDR1 DFQATT, CDR2 SNEGSKA (reference sequence). V was shortened by 1 base and J by 1 base, with 5 bases between the two germline ends. CDR3 DNA: TGCAGTGCTAGAGTGGGGTCTGGAAACACCATATATTTT. Translated, it gives CSARVGSGNTIYF.

As regards this clonotype: Being one base from a much bigger clone, this may be a read error. The V and J genes are TRBV28 and TRBJ1-1; no clear D gene. Trimming left V 1 base short and J 6 bases short, with 12 bases between. The CDR3 covers 14 residues. CDR1 MDHEN and CDR2 SYDVKM come from the germline V gene. The CDR3 coding sequence is TGTGCCAGCAGTTTATTCAAAGCCCCCGCTGAAGCTTTCTTT. Amino acids: CASSLFKAPAEAFF. The full variable domain, in which reference TRBV28 and TRBJ1-1 provide the parts outside the CDR3, is DVKVTQSSRYLVKRTGEKVFLECVQDMDHENMFWYRQDPGLGLRLIYFSYDVKMKEKGDIPEGYSVSREKKERFSLILESASTNQTSMYLCASSLFKAPAEAFFGQGTRLTVV.

This clonotype was counted many times. The V and J genes are TRBV12-3 or TRBV12-4 and TRBJ2-3; 9 bases match TRBD2. The CDR3 is 17 amino acids. V lost 0 bases and J lost 1; bases outside the gene matches: 5. The CDR3 coding sequence is TGTGCCAGCAGTTTAGCGCTTAGCGGGGGCCGCACAGATACGCAGTATTTT. Translated: CASSLALSGGRTDTQYF.

This clonotype was seen at least ten times. This chain joins TRBV7-9 and TRBJ2-1, with TRBD1 matching over 8 bases. CDR1 is SEHNR and CDR2 is FQNEAQ in the germline V gene (reference sequence). The junction had 11 bases not matched to a gene; V was cut back by 5 bases and J by 8 bases. There are 15 residues in the CDR3. The CDR3 reads CASSRQGSVWHEQFF. In nucleotides, the CDR3 is TGTGCCAGCAGCAGACAGGGGTCCGTGTGGCATGAGCAGTTCTTC.

This clonotype came up many times. V usage is TRBV19 and J usage is TRBJ1-1; D gene ambiguous. This CDR3 comprises 13 residues. V gave up 9 bases and J gave up 1 base, with 12 bases separating them. Germline V gives CDR1 LNHDA, CDR2 SQIVND (reference sequence). The CDR3 spells CASRGSWNTEAFF. The CDR3 DNA is TGTGCCAGCAGAGGGTCTTGGAACACTGAAGCTTTCTTT.

This clonotype has ten or more counts. The rearrangement joins TRBV6-1 to TRBJ2-5; D gene unclear. This CDR3 spans 12 amino acids. Germline assignment: CDR1 MNHNS and CDR2 SASEGT. The germline V and J ends were trimmed by 5 bases and 2 bases, with 6 bases remaining between them. This CDR3 reads CASSLPQETQYF. For the CDR3, the DNA is TGTGCCAGCAGTCTCCCTCAAGAGACCCAGTACTTC.

This clonotype was detected only a few times. This chain links TRBV28 with TRBJ1-3; 10 bases fit TRBD1. Losses at the gene ends were 5 bases for V and 2 bases for J; bases not matched to a gene: 6. CDR1 is MDHEN and CDR2 is SYDVKM in the germline V gene. The CDR3 is 16 residues long. CDR3 protein: CASSPRTGGTGNTIYF. The CDR3 nucleotides are TGTGCCAGCAGTCCACGGACAGGGGGGACTGGAAACACCATATATTTT.

The genes are TRBV19 and TRBJ1-1, with D unclear. The CDR3 has 12 residues. Per the germline V gene, CDR1 is LNHDA and CDR2 is SQIVND (reference sequence). Trimming removed 6 bases from V and 4 bases from J, with 9 bases in between. In DNA form, the CDR3 reads TGTGCCAGTAGAGGTTTCGGCACTGAAGCTTTCTTT. It translates to CASRGFGTEAFF.

This clonotype was seen many times. The chain links TRBV7-9 to TRBJ2-1; D not certain. Germline V lookup: CDR1 SEHNR, CDR2 FQNEAQ (reference sequence). V lost 5 bases and J lost 4, with 15 bases in between. This CDR3 contains 15 residues. CDR3 in amino acids: CASSRSGLVYNEQFF. As DNA, the CDR3 is TGTGCCAGCAGCAGATCGGGTTTGGTTTACAATGAGCAGTTCTTC.

The V gene is TRBV12-5, the J gene TRBJ2-1; 8 bases match TRBD2. The CDR3 totals 13 residues. Trimming at V came to 2 bases and at J to 8 bases, leaving 2 bases not matched to a gene. From germline, CDR1 is LGHNT and CDR2 FRNRAP. The CDR3 loop is CASGLRAGDEQFF. The CDR3 bases are TGTGCTAGTGGTTTGAGAGCGGGAGATGAGCAGTTCTTC.

This chain joins TRBV20-1 and TRBJ2-1; TRBD2 matches at 16 bases. Germline lookup yields CDR1 DFQATT and CDR2 SNEGSKA (reference sequence). The CDR3 contains 16 residues. The J segment lost 4 bases and the V segment lost 5 bases, leaving 5 bases of the junction unmatched. CDR3 sequence (DNA): TGCAGTGCTTTGGGACTAGCGGGGGGGGCATACAATGAGCAGTTCTTC. Protein product: CSALGLAGGAYNEQFF.

Ten or more counts support this clonotype. For the CDR3, the DNA is TGTGCCAGCAGCCTCTTTGCGGGGGGAGACAATGAGCAGTTCTTC. Translated, it gives CASSLFAGGDNEQFF. The chain uses TRBV3-1 and TRBJ2-1, with 8 bases identical to TRBD2. V shed 4 bases and J 5 bases; nucleotides not matched to a gene: 7. Per the germline V gene, CDR1 is LGHDT and CDR2 is YNNKEL (reference sequence). The CDR3 is 15 residues long.

The V call is TRBV24-1, the J call TRBJ1-2, with D unresolved. Germline V gives CDR1 KGHDR, CDR2 SFDVKD. V lost 3 bases, J lost 8 bases, and 12 bases lay in between. The CDR3 consists of 13 residues. The CDR3 sequence is CATSDHSAGGYTF. CDR3 coding DNA: TGTGCCACCAGTGATCATAGCGCGGGGGGCTACACCTTC.

This clonotype was seen repeatedly, ten times or more. The chain uses TRBV10-3 and TRBJ1-5; D is possibly TRBD1 (6 bases). This CDR3 has 13 amino acids. Germline CDR1 is ENHRY and CDR2 is SYGVKD. V was cut by 6 bases and J by 3 bases, with 9 bases left in between. The CDR3 loop reads CAIRRDNNQPQHF. The CDR3 coding sequence is TGTGCCATCAGGAGGGACAACAATCAGCCCCAGCATTTT.

This clonotype has a handful of counts. The chain employs TRBV29-1 and TRBJ2-3; 12 bases fit TRBD2. Unmatched junction bases numbered 10, after V lost 6 bases and J lost 0 bases. Germline-derived CDR1 and CDR2 are SQVTM and ANQGSEA. The CDR3 length is 17 residues. The CDR3 coding sequence is TGCAGCGTCGAGCTAGCGGGGGGGCCTTTTAGCACAGATACGCAGTATTTT. Amino acids: CSVELAGGPFSTDTQYF.

Ten or more counts support this clonotype. The chain recombines TRBV2 with TRBJ2-4; TRBD2 agrees at 9 bases. The ends lost 2 bases at V and 8 bases at J; junction bases unmatched: 7. The CDR3 runs to 15 residues. CDR1 and CDR2 (germline): SNHLY, FYNNEI. This CDR3 is CASSELGVAGDIQYF. In DNA, the CDR3 is TGTGCCAGCAGTGAATTGGGCGTAGCGGGGGACATTCAGTACTTC. Based on the CDR3 plus reference TRBV2 and TRBJ2-4, the full variable domain is EPEVTQTPSHQVTQMGQEVILRCVPISNHLYFYWYRQILGQKVEFLVSFYNNEISEKSEIFDDQFSVERPDGSNFTLKIRSTKLEDSAMYFCASSELGVAGDIQYFGAGTRLSVL.

This chain joins TRBV30 and TRBJ1-5; D is perhaps TRBD1 (6 bases). Germline CDR1 and CDR2: GTSNPN and SVGIG (reference sequence). This CDR3 is 17 amino acids long. V was clipped by 5 bases and J by 6 bases, with 26 bases between them. As DNA, the CDR3 is TGTGCCTGGCCCGCTTGGAGGGCGGAGGGGGGTGGTCAGCCCCAGCATTTT. This translates into CAWPAWRAEGGGQPQHF.

There are many counts of this clonotype. The rearrangement joins TRBV6-1 to TRBJ1-3; 7 bases match TRBD1. The CDR3 sequence is 14 residues long. V dropped 1 base and J dropped 3; count of bases not matched to a gene: 0. Germline V gives CDR1 MNHNS, CDR2 SASEGT. The CDR3 region has the DNA TGTGCCAGCAGTGAAGGACAGGGTGGAAACACCATATATTTT. As protein: CASSEGQGGNTIYF.

The rearrangement joins TRBV7-6 to TRBJ1-1; possible D gene TRBD1, 6 bases. Trimming removed 3 bases from V and 11 bases from J, with 13 bases in between. In germline, CDR1 is SGHVS, CDR2 FNYEAQ. CDR3 length: 12 amino acids. The CDR3 region is CASSLDSQAAFF. The CDR3 nucleotides are TGTGCCAGCAGCTTGGACAGCCAGGCGGCTTTCTTT.

The V and J genes are TRBV19 and TRBJ2-1; perhaps TRBD1 as D (5 bases). This CDR3 is 16 amino acids long. From germline, CDR1 is LNHDA and CDR2 SQIVND (reference sequence). Trimming took 3 bases from V and 6 from J, leaving 18 bases between them. The CDR3 spells CASSIFQGRFGNEQFF. DNA for the CDR3: TGTGCCAGTAGTATTTTTCAGGGCCGTTTCGGCAATGAGCAGTTCTTC.

The chain has TRBV28 and TRBJ2-2, with TRBD1 identical over 8 bases. CDR1 and CDR2 from the germline V gene are MDHEN and SYDVKM. This CDR3 contains 14 residues. J was trimmed by 7 bases and V by 3 bases; bases with no gene match: 4. The CDR3 loop is CASSLDRAYGELFF. Written as DNA, the CDR3 is TGTGCCAGCAGTTTGGACAGGGCCTACGGGGAGCTGTTTTTT.